This entry describes one TCR beta chain. This clone was counted between two and nine times. There is no known antigen for this receptor. The sample holds no much larger clone one base away, and base qualities are not on file. The study evaluated CTLA-4 blockade (ipilimumab) given together with focal radiation therapy in patients who had chemo-refractory metastatic non-small-cell lung cancer. This specimen comes from a study of radiotherapy plus CTLA-4 blockade in lung cancer listed by TCRdb under 2018. As for the study more broadly: Among enrolled patients, approximately 18% had an objective response and 31% reached disease control. What the research found in general, with its limitations: The strongest predictors of response were reported to be early dynamic shifts in blood T cell clones along with a rise in serum interferon-beta following radiation. After treatment with radiotherapy and ipilimumab, TCR clones that originated in tumors expanded in peripheral blood.

Libraries came from the immunoSEQ multiplex PCR assay. In its TCRdb copy, this immuneACCESS table keeps in-frame sequences only and misses some clones. Where compared with another copy, unresolved V genes explain less than half of these, and the others have no known cause. For this sample the table gives about 49,000 clones, of which approximately 84% were detected only once. 25% to 30% of the sample rests with the top ten. From its cysteine to its phenylalanine, the CDR3 spans 15 amino acids. Left in the record is the CDR3 DNA by itself, 45 bases read in frame from the first base. CDR1 is given as SGHAT and CDR2 as FQNNGV, both from the germline V gene. Trimming takes 5 bases from V and 4 bases from J, and the germline ends sit 14 bases apart.

Recombination linked TRBV11-2 to TRBJ2-2, with no D gene named confidently. The clonotype comes from a human donor with non-small cell lung cancer whose response to radiotherapy plus ipilimumab could not be evaluated. The sequencing here drew on peripheral blood, taken from a patient treated with radiotherapy plus ipilimumab. In nucleotides, the sequence is TGTGCCAGCAGCCCTGGGCAGGCAGGCACCGGGGAGCTGTTTTTT. This gives the protein CASSPGQAGTGELFF.